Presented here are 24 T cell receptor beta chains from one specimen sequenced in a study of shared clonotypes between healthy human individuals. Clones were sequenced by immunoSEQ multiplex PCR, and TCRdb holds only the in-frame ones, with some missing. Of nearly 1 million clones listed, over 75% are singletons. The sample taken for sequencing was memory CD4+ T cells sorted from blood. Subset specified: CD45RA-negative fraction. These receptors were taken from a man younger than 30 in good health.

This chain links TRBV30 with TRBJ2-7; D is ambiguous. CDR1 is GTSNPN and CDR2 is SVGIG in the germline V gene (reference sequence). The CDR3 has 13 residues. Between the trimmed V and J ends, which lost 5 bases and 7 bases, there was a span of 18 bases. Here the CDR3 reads CAWGLAVSYEQYF. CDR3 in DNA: TGTGCCTGGGGGTTGGCAGTTTCGTATGAGCAGTACTTC.

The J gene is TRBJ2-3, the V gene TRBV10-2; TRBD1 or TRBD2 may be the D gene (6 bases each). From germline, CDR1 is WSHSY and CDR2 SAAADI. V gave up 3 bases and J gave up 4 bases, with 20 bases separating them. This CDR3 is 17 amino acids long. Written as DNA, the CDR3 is TGCGCCAGCAGTGACCCGGGAAGGGGGGCCTGGGCAGATACGCAGTATTTT. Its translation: CASSDPGRGAWADTQYF.

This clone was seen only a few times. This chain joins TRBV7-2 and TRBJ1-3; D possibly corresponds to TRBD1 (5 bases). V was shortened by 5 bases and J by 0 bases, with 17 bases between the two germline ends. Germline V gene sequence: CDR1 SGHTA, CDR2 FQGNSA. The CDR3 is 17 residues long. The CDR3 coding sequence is TGTGCCAGCAGCACCGGGGGTCAGGTCACCTCTGGAAACACCATATATTTT. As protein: CASSTGGQVTSGNTIYF.

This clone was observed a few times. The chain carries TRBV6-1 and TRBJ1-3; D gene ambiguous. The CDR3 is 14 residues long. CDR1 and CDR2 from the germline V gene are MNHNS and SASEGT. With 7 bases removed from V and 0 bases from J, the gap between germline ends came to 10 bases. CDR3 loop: CASTTDYSGNTIYF. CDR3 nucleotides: TGTGCCAGCACCACAGACTACTCTGGAAACACCATATATTTT.

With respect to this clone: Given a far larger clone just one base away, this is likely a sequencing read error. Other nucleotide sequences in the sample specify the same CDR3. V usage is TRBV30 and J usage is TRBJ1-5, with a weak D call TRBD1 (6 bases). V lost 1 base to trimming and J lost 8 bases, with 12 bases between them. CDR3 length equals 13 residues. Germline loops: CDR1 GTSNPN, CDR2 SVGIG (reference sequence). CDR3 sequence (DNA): TGTGCCTGGAGTGGACAAGGGGGGAAGCCCCAGCATTTT. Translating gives CAWSGQGGKPQHF.

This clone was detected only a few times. The CDR3 DNA is TGTGCCACCAGCAGAGATAACAGAAACACCGGGGAGCTGTTTTTT. Translated: CATSRDNRNTGELFF. The chain employs TRBV15 and TRBJ2-2; D gene unclear. This CDR3 is built from 15 residues. CDR1 is LNHNV, CDR2 YYDKDF, per germline (reference sequence). The germline V and J ends were trimmed by 0 bases and 2 bases, with 7 bases remaining between them.

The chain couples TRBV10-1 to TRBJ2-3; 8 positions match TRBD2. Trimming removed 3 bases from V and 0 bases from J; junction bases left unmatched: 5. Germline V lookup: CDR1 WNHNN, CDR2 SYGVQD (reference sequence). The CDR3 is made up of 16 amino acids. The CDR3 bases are TGCGCCAGCAGTGATCCGGCGGGAGGAAGCACAGATACGCAGTATTTT. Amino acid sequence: CASSDPAGGSTDTQYF.

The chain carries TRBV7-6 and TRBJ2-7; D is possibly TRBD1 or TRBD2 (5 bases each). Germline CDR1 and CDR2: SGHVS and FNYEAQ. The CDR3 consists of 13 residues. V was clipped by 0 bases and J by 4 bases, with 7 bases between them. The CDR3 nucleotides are TGTGCCAGCAGCTTAGCTGGGGGATACGAGCAGTACTTC. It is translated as CASSLAGGYEQYF.

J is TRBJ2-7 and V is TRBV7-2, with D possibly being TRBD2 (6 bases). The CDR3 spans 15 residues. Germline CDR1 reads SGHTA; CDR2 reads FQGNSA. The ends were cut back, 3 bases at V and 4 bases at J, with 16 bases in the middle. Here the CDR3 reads CASSFSMGLHYEQYF. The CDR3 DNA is TGTGCCAGCAGCTTCTCGATGGGACTGCATTACGAGCAGTACTTC.

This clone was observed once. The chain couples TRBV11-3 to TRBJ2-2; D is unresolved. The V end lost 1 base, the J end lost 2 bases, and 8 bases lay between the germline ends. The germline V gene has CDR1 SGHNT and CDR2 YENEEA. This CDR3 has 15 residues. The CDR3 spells CASSLAMTNTGELFF. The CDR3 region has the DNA TGTGCCAGCAGCTTAGCGATGACTAACACCGGGGAGCTGTTTTTT.

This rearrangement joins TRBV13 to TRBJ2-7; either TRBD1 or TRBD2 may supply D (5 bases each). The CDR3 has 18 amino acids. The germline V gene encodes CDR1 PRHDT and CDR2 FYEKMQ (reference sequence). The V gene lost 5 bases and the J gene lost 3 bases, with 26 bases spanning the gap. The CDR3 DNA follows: TGTGCCAGCAGCCCGGCGAGGGGCGTCCCTCTAGCAGACTACGAGCAGTACTTC. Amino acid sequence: CASSPARGVPLADYEQYF.

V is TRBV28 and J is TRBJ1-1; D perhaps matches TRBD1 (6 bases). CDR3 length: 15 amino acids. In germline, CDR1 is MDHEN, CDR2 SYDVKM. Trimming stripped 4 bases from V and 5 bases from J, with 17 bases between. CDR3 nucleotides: TGTGCCAGCAGTTCCCCTTCGGGGGGCGCAACTGAAGCTTTCTTT. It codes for CASSSPSGGATEAFF. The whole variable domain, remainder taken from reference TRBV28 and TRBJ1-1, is DVKVTQSSRYLVKRTGEKVFLECVQDMDHENMFWYRQDPGLGLRLIYFSYDVKMKEKGDIPEGYSVSREKKERFSLILESASTNQTSMYLCASSSPSGGATEAFFGQGTRLTVV.

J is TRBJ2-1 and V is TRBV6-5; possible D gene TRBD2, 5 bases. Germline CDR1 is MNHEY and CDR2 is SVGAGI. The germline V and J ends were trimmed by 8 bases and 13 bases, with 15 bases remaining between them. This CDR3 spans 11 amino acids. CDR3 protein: CASRGLSGQFF. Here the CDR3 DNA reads TGTGCCAGCCGGGGTTTAAGCGGTCAGTTCTTC.

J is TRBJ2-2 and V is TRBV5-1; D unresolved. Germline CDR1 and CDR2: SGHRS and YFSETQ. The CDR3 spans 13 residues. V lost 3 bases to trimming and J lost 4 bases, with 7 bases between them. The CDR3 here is CASSSLGTGELFF. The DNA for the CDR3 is TGCGCCAGCAGCTCCCTCGGCACCGGGGAGCTGTTTTTT.

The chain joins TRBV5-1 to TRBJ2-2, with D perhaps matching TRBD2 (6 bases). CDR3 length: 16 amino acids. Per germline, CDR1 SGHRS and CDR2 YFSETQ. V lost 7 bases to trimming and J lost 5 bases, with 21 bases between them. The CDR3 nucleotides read TGCGCCAGCGGCCTCGGGTACGGGGGTTTGACCGGGGAGCTGTTTTTT. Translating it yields CASGLGYGGLTGELFF.

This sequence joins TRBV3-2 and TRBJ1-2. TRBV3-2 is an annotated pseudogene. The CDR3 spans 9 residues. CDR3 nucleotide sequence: TGTGCCAGCAGACGGCCGGCGGGTTTC. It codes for CASRRPAGF.

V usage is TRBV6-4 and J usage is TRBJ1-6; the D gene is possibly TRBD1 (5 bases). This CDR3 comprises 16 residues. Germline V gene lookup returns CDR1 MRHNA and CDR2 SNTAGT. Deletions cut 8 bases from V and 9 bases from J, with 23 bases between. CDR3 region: CASFENRLAGVSPLHF. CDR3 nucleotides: TGTGCCAGCTTCGAAAACCGGTTGGCGGGGGTTTCACCCCTCCACTTT.

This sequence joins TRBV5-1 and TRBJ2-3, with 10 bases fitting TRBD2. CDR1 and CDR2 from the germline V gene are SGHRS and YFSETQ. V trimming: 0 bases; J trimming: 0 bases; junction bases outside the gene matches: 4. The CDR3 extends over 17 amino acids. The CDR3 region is CASSLAAGGQSTDTQYF. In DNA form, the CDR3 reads TGCGCCAGCAGCTTGGCAGCGGGGGGGCAAAGCACAGATACGCAGTATTTT.

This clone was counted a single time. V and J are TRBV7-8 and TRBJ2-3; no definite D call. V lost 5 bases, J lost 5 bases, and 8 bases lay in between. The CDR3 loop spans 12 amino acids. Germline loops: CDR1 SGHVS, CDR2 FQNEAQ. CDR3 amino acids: CASSPDRDTQYF. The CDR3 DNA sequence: TGTGCCAGCAGCCCTGATCGAGATACGCAGTATTTT.

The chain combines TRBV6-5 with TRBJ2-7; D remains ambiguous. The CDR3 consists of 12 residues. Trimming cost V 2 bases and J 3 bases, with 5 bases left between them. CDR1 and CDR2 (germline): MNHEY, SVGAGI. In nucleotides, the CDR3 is TGTGCCAGCAGTTACAAGGGCTACGAGCAGTACTTC. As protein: CASSYKGYEQYF.

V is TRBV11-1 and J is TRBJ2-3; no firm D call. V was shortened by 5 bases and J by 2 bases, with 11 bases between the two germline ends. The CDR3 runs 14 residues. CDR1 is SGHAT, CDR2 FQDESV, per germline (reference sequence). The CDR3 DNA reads TGTGCCAGCAGCCGAATGGGTAACACAGATACGCAGTATTTT. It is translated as CASSRMGNTDTQYF.

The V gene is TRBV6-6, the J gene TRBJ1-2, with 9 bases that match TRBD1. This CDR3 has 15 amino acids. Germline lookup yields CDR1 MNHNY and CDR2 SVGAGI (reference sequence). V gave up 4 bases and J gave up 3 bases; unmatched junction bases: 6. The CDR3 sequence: CASSSPGQGHYGYTF. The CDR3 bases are TGTGCCAGCAGTTCACCGGGACAGGGCCACTATGGCTACACCTTC.

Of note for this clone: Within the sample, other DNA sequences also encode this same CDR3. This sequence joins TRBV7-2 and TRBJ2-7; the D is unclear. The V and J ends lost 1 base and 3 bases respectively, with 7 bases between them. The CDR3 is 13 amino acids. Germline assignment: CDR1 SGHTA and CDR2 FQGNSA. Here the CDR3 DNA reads TGTGCCAGCAGCTTAGTTGGCGGCTACGAGCAGTACTTC. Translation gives CASSLVGGYEQYF. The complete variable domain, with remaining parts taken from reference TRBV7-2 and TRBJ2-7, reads GAGVSQSPSNKVTEKGKDVELRCDPISGHTALYWYRQSLGQGLEFLIYFQGNSAPDKSGLPSDRFSAERTGGSVSTLTIQRTQQEDSAVYLCASSLVGGYEQYFGPGTRLTVT.

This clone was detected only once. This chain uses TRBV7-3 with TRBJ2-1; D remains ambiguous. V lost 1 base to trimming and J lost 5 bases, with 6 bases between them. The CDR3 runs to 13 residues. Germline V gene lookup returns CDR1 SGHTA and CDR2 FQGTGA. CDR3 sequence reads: CASSLNRDNEQFF. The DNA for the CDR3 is TGTGCCAGCAGCTTAAATCGGGACAATGAGCAGTTCTTC.